This TCR beta chain comes out of a study of blood T cell repertoires in COVID-19. Germline V gene lookup returns CDR1 LNHDA and CDR2 SQIVND (reference sequence). J was trimmed by 5 bases and V by 5 bases; bases with no gene match: 12. This CDR3 spans 16 amino acids. TCRdb's copy holds only in-frame clones and misses some; the assay was immunoSEQ multiplex PCR. Among 130,000 or so clones listed, 80% to 90% were seen once. This TCR derives from a man in his 60s with active or convalescent COVID-19. Sequencing was carried out using peripheral blood. This chain connects TRBV19 to TRBJ2-5, with 9 bases that match TRBD1. The CDR3 reads CASSYGTGTPGETQYF. The DNA of the CDR3 is TGTGCCAGTAGTTACGGGACAGGGACCCCCGGGGAGACCCAGTACTTC.